This T cell receptor beta chain was sequenced during a study of cytomegalovirus exposure and HLA in healthy donors. The PCR made use of 60 Vbeta and 13 Jbeta primers. Clones were read by immunoSEQ multiplex PCR, and TCRdb kept only the in-frame ones, dropping some. The sample lists about 180,000 clones, about 84% occurring once. This CDR3 spans 15 amino acids. Trimming at V came to 5 bases and at J to 2 bases, leaving 2 bases not matched to a gene. Germline CDR1 reads LGHNT; CDR2 reads FRNRAP. J is TRBJ2-6 and V is TRBV12-5; 8 positions match TRBD1. This sequence originates from a man younger than 30 in good health and CMV-seronegative. Sequenced material: PBMCs. This CDR3 is CASGPGGAGANVLTF. CDR3 nucleotides: TGTGCTAGTGGTCCAGGGGGCGCTGGGGCCAACGTCCTGACTTTC. The full variable domain, rest sourced from reference TRBV12-5 and TRBJ2-6, is DARVTQTPRHKVTEMGQEVTMRCQPILGHNTVFWYRQTMMQGLELLAYFRNRAPLDDSGMPKDRFSAEMPDATLATLKIQPSEPRDSAVYFCASGPGGAGANVLTFGAGSRLTVL.